The 6 T cell receptor beta chains in this list originate from one sample, sequenced in a study of radiation and T cells in renal cell carcinoma (TCRdb year 2020). Reading the label with the study, this specimen's time point is: tumor resected at nephrectomy. Reading the label with the study, this specimen's treatment or condition is: treatment-naive control, cytoreductive nephrectomy. The library was prepared using the immunoSEQ multiplex PCR assay. As stored in TCRdb, this immuneACCESS dataset retains in-frame rearrangements with V and J assigned. A fraction of the clones does not appear; measured against another copy, unresolved V genes explain less than half of the discrepancy, and the remainder lacks a known reason. For this sample the table gives some 16,000 clones, of which around 58% were detected only once. The ten largest clonotypes hold more than 9.5% of the sample. Sequenced material: tumor tissue, taken from a patient whose treatment was nephrectomy without radiotherapy. The receptors were sampled from a man in his fifties or sixties with renal cell carcinoma.

Relative to its sample, this clone is medium-sized. V usage is TRBV20-1 and J usage is TRBJ2-7; D is possibly TRBD2 (5 bases). CDR3 length equals 11 residues. Trimming removed 6 bases at V and 3 bases at J, with 9 bases between. Germline V CDR1 and CDR2: DFQATT, SNEGSKA (reference sequence). CDR3 protein: CSAGDLYEQYF. The CDR3 DNA is TGCAGTGCGGGAGATCTCTACGAGCAGTACTTC.

This chain uses TRBV5-5 with TRBJ1-2; D not certain. CDR1 is SGHKS, CDR2 YYEKEE, per germline (reference sequence). CDR3 length equals 13 residues. Trimming cost V 0 bases and J 7 bases, with 10 bases left between them. CDR3 amino acids: CASSLAASVGYTF. For the CDR3, the DNA is TGTGCCAGCAGCTTGGCAGCCTCTGTTGGCTACACCTTC.

The chain recombines TRBV11-1 with TRBJ2-7, with D tentatively TRBD2 (6 bases). The ends were cut back, 2 bases at V and 2 bases at J, with 16 bases in the middle. This CDR3 is built from 16 residues. Germline V gene lookup returns CDR1 SGHAT and CDR2 FQDESV (reference sequence). The CDR3 DNA reads TGTGCCAGCAGCTTAATAGCGAGTGCGGGGACCTACGAGCAGTACTTC. As protein: CASSLIASAGTYEQYF.

The chain recombines TRBV15 with TRBJ2-3; 9 bases match TRBD2. The germline gives CDR1 LNHNV, CDR2 YYDKDF (reference sequence). With 1 base clipped from V and 0 bases from J, the junction kept 2 bases outside the gene matches. This CDR3 spans 16 amino acids. As DNA, the CDR3 is TGTGCCACCAGCAGAGCCACTAGCGGGAGCACAGATACGCAGTATTTT. Protein: CATSRATSGSTDTQYF.

This clone turned up a few times. The rearrangement uses TRBV6-5 and TRBJ1-5; D is perhaps TRBD1 (5 bases). Trimming cost V 5 bases and J 4 bases, with 12 bases left between them. This CDR3 contains 14 residues. Germline assignment: CDR1 MNHEY and CDR2 SVGAGI. CDR3 in amino acids: CASSGDSRNQPQHF. The CDR3, as DNA: TGTGCCAGCAGTGGGGACTCAAGGAATCAGCCCCAGCATTTT.

This clone was seen a handful of times. The chain couples TRBV30 to TRBJ1-4; D uncertain. V was trimmed by 2 bases and J by 6 bases, leaving 13 bases between them. This CDR3 contains 14 residues. Germline CDR1 GTSNPN, CDR2 SVGIG (reference sequence). The CDR3 protein is CAWSITEIDEKLFF. As DNA, the CDR3 is TGTGCCTGGAGTATCACGGAGATCGATGAAAAACTGTTTTTT.